This T cell receptor beta chain originates from a study of a mutant IDH1 vaccine in newly diagnosed glioma. Study background: Each patient was administered eight vaccinations, scheduled in weeks 1, 3, 5, 7, 11, 15, 19 and 23. Former treatment meant radiotherapy, temozolomide, or both; the majority had gotten both. Study-level findings and limits: A vaccine-induced immune response developed in 93.3% of the patients. There seemed to be no relation between pseudoprogression and changes in top peripheral T cell clonotypes.

V dropped 4 bases and J dropped 5; count of bases not matched to a gene: 10. The CDR3 spans 15 residues. CDR1 and CDR2 (germline): MDHEN, SYDVKM. Time point described: week 23, last vaccination. Every vaccine dose comprised 300 ug of mutant IDH1 20-mer peptide plus topical imiquimod. Some clones are missing from TCRdb's copy, which holds only in-frame ones; the method was immunoSEQ multiplex PCR. The data contain 40,000 or so clones, about 75% of them singletons. Concerning this clone itself: Its antigen is undetermined.

Sequences were derived from PBMCs, sampled from a glioma patient whose treatment included an IDH1 peptide vaccine. The TCR originated in a man aged 50-60 years with glioma. J is TRBJ2-7 and V is TRBV28; 8 positions agree with TRBD2. Here the CDR3 DNA reads TGTGCCAGCAGTTCCAATCGGGGGGGAGCGGACGAGCAGTACTTC. The encoded protein is CASSSNRGGADEQYF.